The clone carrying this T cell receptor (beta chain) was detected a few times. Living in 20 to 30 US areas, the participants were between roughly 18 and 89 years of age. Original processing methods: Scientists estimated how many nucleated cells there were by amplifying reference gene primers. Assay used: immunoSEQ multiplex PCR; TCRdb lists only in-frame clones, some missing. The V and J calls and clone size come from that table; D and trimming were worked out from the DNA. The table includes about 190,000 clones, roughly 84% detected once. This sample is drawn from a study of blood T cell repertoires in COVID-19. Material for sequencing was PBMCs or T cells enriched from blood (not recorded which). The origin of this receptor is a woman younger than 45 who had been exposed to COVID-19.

The CDR3 DNA reads as TGTGCCAGCAGTTCCGTGGGGCAACTTGGGCCCTATAATTCACCCCTCCACTTT. Translating gives CASSSVGQLGPYNSPLHF. The chain carries TRBV11-2 and TRBJ1-6; possible D gene TRBD1, 5 bases. The V gene lost 6 bases and the J gene lost 2 bases, with 20 bases spanning the gap. The CDR3 totals 18 residues. The germline CDR1 and CDR2 sequences are SGHAT and FQNNGV.